The rows below give T cell receptor beta chains drawn from one sample of a study of blood T cell repertoires in COVID-19. The table came from immunoSEQ multiplex PCR; TCRdb's copy has only in-frame clones and leaves some out. Of approximately 92,000 clones in the sample, 87% were seen once. The specimen sequenced was peripheral blood. All receptors come from a woman in her sixties or seventies with COVID-19, enrolled during active disease. Each CDR3 is given with its conserved first and last residue. Fields, in order: CDR3 protein, CDR3 DNA, D gene, clone size, J gene, V gene. A D gene is named only where the DNA matches it firmly. Clone size is given for some rows only: seen once, a few or many times, or a class if the clone is expanded.

CDR3: CASRRSISGGSPYEQYF
DNA: TGTGCCAGCAGACGTTCTATCAGCGGGGGGAGTCCCTACGAGCAGTACTTC
D: TRBD2
size: .
J: TRBJ2-7
V: TRBV3-1/TRBV3-2

CDR3: CASSAWDREDYGYTF
DNA: TGTGCCAGTAGTGCCTGGGACAGGGAAGACTATGGCTACACCTTC
D: TRBD1
size: .
J: TRBJ1-2
V: TRBV19

CDR3: CASRRDREGNQPQHF
DNA: TGTGCCAGCAGGAGGGACAGGGAGGGAAATCAGCCCCAGCATTTT
D: TRBD1
size: .
J: TRBJ1-5
V: TRBV6-5

CDR3: CASSPSDRTYNEQFF
DNA: TGTGCCAGCTCACCGAGCGACAGGACCTACAATGAGCAGTTCTTC
D: .
size: .
J: TRBJ2-1
V: TRBV18

CDR3: CASSYPGSGELFF
DNA: TGTGCCAGCAGTTACCCGGGGTCCGGGGAGCTGTTTTTT
D: .
size: .
J: TRBJ2-2
V: TRBV6-5

CDR3: CASSELLGATSTDTQYF
DNA: TGTGCCAGCAGTGAATTACTGGGGGCAACTAGCACAGATACGCAGTATTTT
D: .
size: .
J: TRBJ2-3
V: TRBV25-1

CDR3: CASSPDRGHTEAFF
DNA: TGTGCCAGCAGTCCCGACAGGGGGCACACTGAAGCTTTCTTT
D: TRBD1
size: .
J: TRBJ1-1
V: TRBV6-5

CDR3: CASSEDSNYGYTF
DNA: TGCGCCAGCAGTGAAGACTCAAACTATGGCTACACCTTC
D: .
size: .
J: TRBJ1-2
V: TRBV10-1

CDR3: CASSVGQGTSGISSYNEQFF
DNA: TGTGCCAGCAGCGTCGGCCAAGGGACTAGCGGAATAAGCTCCTACAATGAGCAGTTCTTC
D: TRBD2
size: .
J: TRBJ2-1
V: TRBV9

CDR3: CASSQGANQPQHF
DNA: TGTGCCAGCAGCCAGGGGGCCAATCAGCCCCAGCATTTT
D: .
size: once
J: TRBJ1-5
V: TRBV3-1/TRBV3-2

CDR3: CAWGQQGLGEQYF
DNA: TGTGCCTGGGGACAACAGGGGCTCGGCGAGCAGTACTTC
D: TRBD1
size: .
J: TRBJ2-7
V: TRBV30

CDR3: CASSYSAQGREQYF
DNA: TGTGCCAGCAGTTACTCAGCCCAGGGCCGGGAGCAGTACTTC
D: .
size: .
J: TRBJ2-7
V: TRBV6-2/TRBV6-3

CDR3: CASSGSQTGEQFF
DNA: TGTGCCAGCAGCGGGTCACAAACGGGAGAGCAGTTCTTC
D: .
size: .
J: TRBJ2-1
V: TRBV7-3

CDR3: CASSVELAEETQYF
DNA: TGTGCCAGCAGCGTAGAACTAGCGGAAGAGACCCAGTACTTC
D: TRBD2
size: .
J: TRBJ2-5
V: TRBV9

CDR3: CATSDSLDIQYF
DNA: TGTGCCACATCGGACAGCCTGGACATTCAGTACTTC
D: .
size: .
J: TRBJ2-4
V: TRBV6-5

CDR3: CASSLPTGDGYTF
DNA: TGTGCCAGCAGCTTACCAACAGGGGACGGCTACACCTTC
D: TRBD1
size: few
J: TRBJ1-2
V: TRBV7-9

CDR3: CAWSRQREQFF
DNA: TGTGCCTGGAGTCGGCAGAGGGAGCAGTTCTTC
D: .
size: .
J: TRBJ2-1
V: TRBV30

CDR3: CASSLAGYGYTF
DNA: TGTGCCAGCAGTTTAGCAGGGTACGGCTACACCTTC
D: .
size: .
J: TRBJ1-2
V: TRBV28

CDR3: CASSLSGRGVETQYF
DNA: TGCGCCAGCAGCTTATCGGGACGGGGGGTCGAGACCCAGTACTTC
D: TRBD2
size: .
J: TRBJ2-5
V: TRBV5-1

CDR3: CASSPGGGINYGYTF
DNA: TGTGCCAGCTCACCCGGTGGCGGAATAAACTATGGCTACACCTTC
D: .
size: .
J: TRBJ1-2
V: TRBV18

CDR3: CASSPGLAGYEQYF
DNA: TGCGCCAGCAGCCCGGGACTAGCGGGATACGAGCAGTACTTC
D: TRBD2
size: .
J: TRBJ2-7
V: TRBV5-1

CDR3: CATSDHRTGGYTGELFF
DNA: TGTGCCACCAGTGATCACCGGACAGGGGGCTACACCGGGGAGCTGTTTTTT
D: TRBD1
size: .
J: TRBJ2-2
V: TRBV24-1

CDR3: CASSGQTHEKLFF
DNA: TGTGCCAGCAGCGGACAGACCCATGAAAAACTGTTTTTT
D: .
size: .
J: TRBJ1-4
V: TRBV28

CDR3: CASSQEVNRRTEAFF
DNA: TGCGCCAGCAGCCAAGAAGTTAACCGGCGGACTGAAGCTTTCTTT
D: .
size: once
J: TRBJ1-1
V: TRBV4-3

CDR3: CASSQVDREYGYTF
DNA: TGTGCCAGCAGCCAAGTAGACAGGGAATATGGCTACACCTTC
D: TRBD1
size: .
J: TRBJ1-2
V: TRBV5-4

CDR3: CAWTGWGLSTEAFF
DNA: TGTGCCTGGACCGGTTGGGGGCTGAGCACTGAAGCTTTCTTT
D: .
size: .
J: TRBJ1-1
V: TRBV30

CDR3: CASSEAWSGNGYTF
DNA: TGTGCCAGCAGTGAAGCTTGGTCAGGGAATGGCTACACCTTC
D: .
size: .
J: TRBJ1-2
V: TRBV6-1

CDR3: CASSPDTGGTEAFF
DNA: TGCGCCAGCAGCCCCGATACAGGGGGCACTGAAGCTTTCTTT
D: TRBD1
size: .
J: TRBJ1-1
V: TRBV5-1

CDR3: CASSRSNSYNEQFF
DNA: TGTGCCAGCAGCCGGTCCAACTCCTACAATGAGCAGTTCTTC
D: .
size: .
J: TRBJ2-1
V: TRBV11-3